This T cell receptor beta chain appears in the sequencing data of a study of T-cell memory formation after mild COVID-19. Sample barcodes and UMIs were carried by the TCR alpha and TCR beta cDNA libraries that 5'RACE generated with constant-segment primers. Using its own MiXCR run on the 5' RACE reads, TCRdb lists one record per CDR3 protein. Here the sample spans 300,000 or so distinct CDR3 sequences, around 15% being singletons. J gave up 2 bases and V 0 bases, and 5 bases lay outside the gene matches. Germline-derived CDR1 and CDR2 are DFQATT and SNEGSKA (reference sequence). This CDR3 is 15 amino acids long. This clonotype was detected a few times.

The sequence came from a man between 18 and 35 years old who had mild COVID-19 (a few samples of this study predate the infection). Cell type and time point are not known. V and J are TRBV20-1 and TRBJ2-7; 9 nucleotides match TRBD2. The sequencing sample was made of PBMCs or a T cell subset sorted from them (not recorded which). CDR3 residues: CSARDYLAGTYEQYF. The CDR3 nucleotides read TGCAGTGCTAGAGATTACCTAGCGGGGACCTACGAGCAGTACTTC.